This entry concerns a single T cell receptor (beta chain). The V and J ends lost 3 bases and 6 bases respectively, with 8 bases between them. The CDR3 runs to 12 residues. The sample originates from a study of blood T cell repertoires in COVID-19. In the study's own analysis: Estimated nucleated cell counts came from reference gene primer amplification. Libraries were prepared by immunoSEQ multiplex PCR; TCRdb keeps only in-frame clonotypes and omits some of them. D and trimming were read from the DNA, whereas the V and J calls and clone size are those reported in that table. The sample consists of about 58,000 clones, 78% of them appearing once.

The rearrangement links TRBV12-3 or TRBV12-4 to TRBJ1-2, with D unclear. The sequenced sample consisted of peripheral blood. This clonotype originated in a human donor in a cohort sampled during active COVID-19. The CDR3 reads CASSFRVDGYTF. CDR3 nucleotide sequence: TGTGCCAGCAGTTTTCGCGTGGATGGCTACACCTTC.